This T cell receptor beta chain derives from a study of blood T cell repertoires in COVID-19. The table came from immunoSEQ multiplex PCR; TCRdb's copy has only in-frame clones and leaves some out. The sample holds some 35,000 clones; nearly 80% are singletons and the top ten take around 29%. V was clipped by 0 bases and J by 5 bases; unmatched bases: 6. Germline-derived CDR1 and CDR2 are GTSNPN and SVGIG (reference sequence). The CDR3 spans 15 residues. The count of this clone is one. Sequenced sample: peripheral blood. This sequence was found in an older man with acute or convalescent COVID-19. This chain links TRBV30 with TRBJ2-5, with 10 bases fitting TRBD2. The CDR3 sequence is CAWSVGLAGVETQYF. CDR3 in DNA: TGTGCCTGGAGTGTAGGGCTAGCGGGAGTCGAGACCCAGTACTTC.